This passage covers 2 T cell receptor beta chains from one sample sequenced in a study of blood T cells in healthy people across ages. Together with a sample-barcoded 5' primer, a J-beta primer mix was included in a second PCR lasting about 6 to 11 cycles. TCRdb re-derived calls from the 5' RACE reads in MiXCR, one entry per CDR3 protein. The repertoire holds about 760,000 distinct CDR3 sequences, with about 56% as singletons. The sample taken for sequencing was blood. Source of these receptors: a man aged 40-50 years in good health.

This clonotype appeared a single time. The chain recombines TRBV7-2 with TRBJ2-2, with TRBD2 matching 11 bases. The CDR3 has 18 residues. V trimming: 4 bases; J trimming: 4 bases; junction bases outside the gene matches: 11. Germline CDR1 is SGHTA and CDR2 is FQGNSA. Written as DNA, the CDR3 is TGTGCCAGCAGCTCCGGTGCACTAGCGGGGGATTTCACCGGGGAGCTGTTTTTT. Translated, it gives CASSSGALAGDFTGELFF.

The rearrangement joins TRBV29-1 to TRBJ2-1; D may be TRBD2 (6 bases). The V and J ends lost 6 bases and 3 bases respectively, with 12 bases between them. CDR3 length equals 13 residues. The germline V gene has CDR1 SQVTM and CDR2 ANQGSEA. CDR3 loop: CSVGTANYNEQFF. CDR3 coding DNA: TGCAGCGTCGGGACTGCGAACTACAATGAGCAGTTCTTC.